The 13 T cell receptor beta chains in this list originate from one sample, sequenced in a study of cytomegalovirus exposure and HLA in healthy donors. Assay: immunoSEQ multiplex PCR; the TCRdb copy retains only in-frame clones and omits some. The sample lists roughly 180,000 clones; about 89% were seen once. Source material: PBMCs. The receptors come from a man under 40 in good health and CMV-seropositive.

The gene calls are TRBV9 and TRBJ2-6, with 11 bases identical to TRBD2. The V and J ends lost 4 bases and 0 bases, in that order; junction bases with no gene match: 6. The CDR3 covers 18 residues. In germline, CDR1 is SGDLS, CDR2 YYNGEE. CDR3 protein: CASSPRLAGISGANVLTF. The DNA of the CDR3 is TGTGCCAGCAGCCCTCGACTAGCGGGGATCTCTGGGGCCAACGTCCTGACTTTC.

V gene TRBV6-1 combines with J gene TRBJ1-1; maybe TRBD1 (6 bases). CDR1 MNHNS and CDR2 SASEGT come from the germline V gene. The CDR3 is 14 amino acids. Trimming removed 8 bases from V and 11 bases from J, with 24 bases in between. This chain's CDR3 is CASSRGLREWGAFF. CDR3 DNA sequence: TGTGCCAGCTCCAGGGGTCTGAGGGAGTGGGGGGCTTTCTTT.

The V gene is TRBV6-5, the J gene TRBJ2-7; tentatively, D is TRBD2 (5 bases). In germline, CDR1 is MNHEY, CDR2 SVGAGI. V was cut by 6 bases and J by 2 bases, with 11 bases left in between. The CDR3 is made up of 13 amino acids. CDR3 sequence: CASSPPGTYEQYF. The CDR3 nucleotides are TGTGCCAGCAGCCCCCCCGGGACCTACGAGCAGTACTTC.

This rearrangement joins TRBV6-5 to TRBJ1-3; D gene uncertain. V was shortened by 0 bases and J by 12 bases, with 6 bases between the two germline ends. The CDR3 runs to 11 residues. The germline V gene has CDR1 MNHEY and CDR2 SVGAGI. The CDR3 sequence is CASSYSNNIYF. The CDR3 DNA follows: TGTGCCAGCAGTTACTCGAATAACATATATTTT.

V and J are TRBV5-1 and TRBJ1-3; a weak D match, TRBD1 (6 bases). V lost 5 bases and J 0 bases, leaving 12 bases between the germline ends. The CDR3 sequence is 15 residues long. CDR1 SGHRS and CDR2 YFSETQ come from the germline V gene. The CDR3 sequence: CASRSTGISGNTIYF. The DNA for the CDR3 is TGCGCCAGCAGATCCACAGGGATCTCTGGAAACACCATATATTTT.

This chain links TRBV29-1 with TRBJ2-1; TRBD1 agrees at 7 bases. Germline trimming cut 6 bases from V and 7 bases from J; bases unmatched to any gene: 9. There are 13 residues in the CDR3. Looked up from germline, CDR1 is SQVTM and CDR2 is ANQGSEA. The CDR3 DNA reads as TGCAGCGTCAGGCAGGGGGTAATGAATGAGCAGTTCTTC. As protein: CSVRQGVMNEQFF.

The chain joins TRBV6-1 to TRBJ2-5, with 7 bases aligning to TRBD2. The CDR3 sequence is 16 residues long. The V gene end was trimmed by 3 bases and the J gene end by 4 bases; junction bases not matched to a gene: 11. Germline V CDR1 and CDR2: MNHNS, SASEGT. The CDR3 DNA reads as TGTGCCAGCAGTGATCTTGGGAGGGTGGTCGGAGAGACCCAGTACTTC. It is translated as CASSDLGRVVGETQYF.

Worth noting for this clone: At one boundary the junction diverges from the germline segment, which might be a read error. The chain recombines TRBV7-7 with TRBJ2-2; possible D gene TRBD2, 5 bases. The CDR3 is made up of 17 amino acids. Germline V lookup: CDR1 SSHAT, CDR2 FNYEAQ (reference sequence). Written as DNA, the CDR3 is TGTGCTAGCAGCTCACCCGCTCAGGTGGCGGGCACCGGGGAGCTGTTTTTT. Its translation is CASSSPAQVAGTGELFF.

The V and J genes are TRBV19 and TRBJ2-7; D is unclear. Per the germline V gene, CDR1 is LNHDA and CDR2 is SQIVND (reference sequence). V was cut by 8 bases and J by 0 bases, with 5 bases left in between. CDR3 length equals 11 residues. CDR3: CASGSSYEQYF. CDR3 sequence (DNA): TGTGCCAGTGGAAGCTCCTACGAGCAGTACTTC. Based on the CDR3 plus reference TRBV19 and TRBJ2-7, the full variable domain is DGGITQSPKYLFRKEGQNVTLSCEQNLNHDAMYWYRQDPGQGLRLIYYSQIVNDFQKGDIAEGYSVSREKKESFPLTVTSAQKNPTAFYLCASGSSYEQYFGPGTRLTVT.

The chain joins TRBV14 to TRBJ2-7; 11 nucleotides match TRBD2. Germline CDR1 SGHDN, CDR2 FVKESK. The CDR3 spans 15 residues. V dropped 4 bases and J dropped 1; count of bases not matched to a gene: 3. This chain's CDR3 is CASSRGTSGSYEQYF. CDR3 sequence (DNA): TGTGCCAGCAGCCGGGGGACTAGCGGTTCCTACGAGCAGTACTTC.

The V and J genes are TRBV4-3 and TRBJ2-1; no clear D. CDR1 is LGHNA and CDR2 is YSLEER in the germline V gene. Trimming shortened V by 0 bases and J by 5 bases, and 5 bases separated the two germline ends. The CDR3 is 13 amino acids. Written as DNA, the CDR3 is TGCGCCAGCAGCCAAGAGAGAAACAATGAGCAGTTCTTC. The encoded protein is CASSQERNNEQFF.

This clone came up a few times. This chain uses TRBV11-3 with TRBJ2-3, with 15 bases matching TRBD2. The CDR3 loop spans 18 amino acids. Looked up from germline, CDR1 is SGHNT and CDR2 is YENEEA. The junction had 11 bases not matched to a gene; V was cut back by 8 bases and J by 2 bases. Here the CDR3 reads CASREWGTSGGHTDTQYF. In DNA form, the CDR3 reads TGTGCCAGCCGGGAGTGGGGGACTAGCGGGGGGCACACAGATACGCAGTATTTT.

The rearrangement joins TRBV18 to TRBJ1-6; D is ambiguous. The CDR3 runs to 15 residues. Germline CDR1 KGHSH, CDR2 LQKENI. The V and J ends lost 1 base and 6 bases respectively, with 10 bases between them. Here the CDR3 reads CASSPRHSVNSPLHF. The CDR3 DNA is TGTGCCAGCTCACCACGACACAGCGTTAATTCACCCCTCCACTTT.